These 28 T cell receptor beta chains came from one sample sequenced in a study of blood T cell repertoires in COVID-19. Some clones are missing from TCRdb's copy, which holds only in-frame ones; the method was immunoSEQ multiplex PCR. The repertoire holds roughly 87,000 clones, with 86% as singletons. The sequenced material came from peripheral blood. The receptor set was obtained from a human donor in a cohort sampled during active COVID-19.

V is TRBV2 and J is TRBJ1-6, with 8 bases lining up with TRBD1. With V trimmed by 6 bases and J by 5 bases, 6 bases remained unmatched. Germline CDR1 is SNHLY and CDR2 is FYNNEI. The CDR3 is 15 residues long. DNA for the CDR3: TGTGCCAGCAGAAACAGGGGGGATAATAATTCACCCCTCCACTTT. It encodes CASRNRGDNNSPLHF.

The genes are TRBV28 and TRBJ1-5; TRBD1 matches 8 bases. V was clipped by 6 bases and J by 0 bases; unmatched bases: 4. CDR1 and CDR2 (germline): MDHEN, SYDVKM. The CDR3 is 15 residues long. CDR3 sequence reads: CASRTGVYSNQPQHF. The CDR3 DNA sequence: TGTGCCAGCAGGACAGGGGTCTATAGCAATCAGCCCCAGCATTTT.

J is TRBJ2-7 and V is TRBV10-3; the D gene is possibly TRBD2 (5 bases). The CDR3 contains 12 residues. Trimming cost V 10 bases and J 6 bases, with 16 bases left between them. Germline CDR1 reads ENHRY; CDR2 reads SYGVKD. The chain's CDR3 is CATSREGREQYF. CDR3 sequence (DNA): TGTGCCACCTCGCGAGAGGGTCGCGAGCAGTACTTC.

This chain joins TRBV27 and TRBJ2-3; 9 nucleotides align to TRBD1. CDR3 length equals 16 residues. Germline loops: CDR1 MNHEY, CDR2 SMNVEV (reference sequence). The V segment lost 4 bases and the J segment 5 bases; nucleotides outside the gene matches: 10. CDR3 sequence reads: CASSSLLTGGIDTQYF. The CDR3 DNA reads as TGTGCCAGCAGTTCCCTCTTGACAGGGGGGATAGATACGCAGTATTTT.

CDR3 nucleotides: TGTGCCAGCAGTAGCACTTTGAGGAATGAGCAGTTCTTC. It encodes CASSSTLRNEQFF. This chain links TRBV28 with TRBJ2-1; D remains ambiguous. The V end was cut by 5 bases, the J end by 7 bases, with 12 bases between. Germline V gene sequence: CDR1 MDHEN, CDR2 SYDVKM. This CDR3 region has 13 residues. The full variable domain, its missing parts supplied by reference TRBV28 and TRBJ2-1, is DVKVTQSSRYLVKRTGEKVFLECVQDMDHENMFWYRQDPGLGLRLIYFSYDVKMKEKGDIPEGYSVSREKKERFSLILESASTNQTSMYLCASSSTLRNEQFFGPGTRLTVL.

In nucleotides, the CDR3 is TGTGCCAGCAGCTCCCTGGGGACAGGGGAGAACAATGAGCAGTTCTTC. Protein product: CASSSLGTGENNEQFF. The chain has TRBV5-6 and TRBJ2-1; 10 positions match TRBD1. Germline V lookup: CDR1 SGHDT, CDR2 YYEEEE. V lost 3 bases and J lost 5; bases outside the gene matches: 8. There are 16 residues in the CDR3.

The chain employs TRBV4-1 and TRBJ2-3, with 11 bases identical to TRBD2. The CDR3 consists of 16 residues. The germline V gene has CDR1 MGHRA and CDR2 YSYEKL. Trimming cost V 2 bases and J 2 bases; bases outside gene matches: 3. Here the CDR3 reads CASSQPGLAATDTQYF. CDR3 in DNA: TGCGCCAGCAGCCAACCGGGACTAGCGGCCACAGATACGCAGTATTTT.

The chain joins TRBV9 to TRBJ2-3; the D gene is possibly TRBD1 (5 bases). The CDR3 has 18 residues. V lost 4 bases, J lost 2 bases, and 23 bases lay in between. Germline CDR1 reads SGDLS; CDR2 reads YYNGEE. The CDR3 DNA reads as TGTGCCAGCAGCCTACCTGTTGCGACAGCAGAATACACAGATACGCAGTATTTT. This codes for CASSLPVATAEYTDTQYF. Variable domain in full (rest from reference TRBV9 and TRBJ2-3): DSGVTQTPKHLITATGQRVTLRCSPRSGDLSVYWYQQSLDQGLQFLIQYYNGEERAKGNILERFSAQQFPDLHSELNLSSLELGDSALYFCASSLPVATAEYTDTQYFGPGTRLTVL.

Sample share makes this clone medium-sized. V gene TRBV19 combines with J gene TRBJ2-1, with D perhaps matching TRBD1 (6 bases). V gave up 0 bases and J gave up 15 bases, with 12 bases separating them. The germline V gene encodes CDR1 LNHDA and CDR2 SQIVND (reference sequence). The CDR3 spans 12 residues. The DNA of the CDR3 is TGTGCCAGTAGTATAGATGCAGGGGATGTGTTCTTC. It is translated as CASSIDAGDVFF.

The chain joins TRBV28 to TRBJ1-4; 8 bases map to TRBD1. Trimming at V came to 3 bases and at J to 10 bases, leaving 7 bases not matched to a gene. The V gene's germline CDR1 is MDHEN and CDR2 SYDVKM. The CDR3 length is 14 residues. CDR3: CASSLDGRGRKLFF. The DNA of the CDR3 is TGTGCCAGCAGTTTGGACGGCAGGGGGCGAAAACTGTTTTTT.

This clone came up once. The chain couples TRBV7-7 to TRBJ2-3; TRBD1 agrees at 12 bases. This CDR3 region has 15 residues. Trimming at V came to 5 bases and at J to 6 bases, leaving 6 bases not matched to a gene. Germline lookup yields CDR1 SSHAT and CDR2 FNYEAQ (reference sequence). CDR3 residues: CASSQGQGAQDTQYF. The CDR3 bases are TGTGCCAGCAGCCAGGGACAGGGGGCGCAGGATACGCAGTATTTT. Variable domain in full (rest from reference TRBV7-7 and TRBJ2-3): GAGVSQSPRYKVTKRGQDVTLRCDPISSHATLYWYQQALGQGPEFLTYFNYEAQPDKSGLPSDRFSAERPEGSISTLTIQRTEQRDSAMYRCASSQGQGAQDTQYFGPGTRLTVL.

The rearrangement joins TRBV11-1 to TRBJ2-7; the match to TRBD1 covers 7 bases. The length of the CDR3 is 15 residues. CDR1 and CDR2 (germline): SGHAT, FQDESV (reference sequence). V lost 3 bases to trimming and J lost 0 bases; unmatched junction nucleotides: 5. Here the CDR3 reads CASSLNRGDSYEQYF. The CDR3 region has the DNA TGTGCCAGCAGCTTGAACAGGGGAGACTCCTACGAGCAGTACTTC.

This chain links TRBV19 with TRBJ2-1; 10 bases match TRBD2. Germline-derived CDR1 and CDR2 are LNHDA and SQIVND (reference sequence). J was trimmed by 9 bases and V by 3 bases; bases with no gene match: 8. The CDR3 loop spans 15 amino acids. The CDR3 here is CASSIQASGSPEQFF. The CDR3 DNA is TGTGCCAGTAGTATTCAGGCTAGCGGGAGTCCTGAGCAGTTCTTC.

The J gene is TRBJ1-3, the V gene TRBV30; D possibly corresponds to TRBD1 (6 bases). Germline V gives CDR1 GTSNPN, CDR2 SVGIG (reference sequence). This CDR3 contains 16 residues. Trimming removed 0 bases from V and 0 bases from J, with 12 bases in between. CDR3 in amino acids: CAWSVPTGRSGNTIYF. DNA of the CDR3: TGTGCCTGGAGTGTACCGACAGGACGCTCTGGAAACACCATATATTTT.

The chain has TRBV5-5 and TRBJ2-1; the match to TRBD1 covers 8 bases. Trimming at V came to 4 bases and at J to 0 bases, leaving 6 bases not matched to a gene. From germline, CDR1 is SGHKS and CDR2 YYEKEE (reference sequence). The CDR3 runs to 16 residues. CDR3 bases: TGTGCCAGCAGCGGGGGACAGGCCAGCTCCTACAATGAGCAGTTCTTC. This translates into CASSGGQASSYNEQFF.

This clone came up once. The chain carries TRBV24-1 and TRBJ1-2; D is unclear. Germline V gene sequence: CDR1 KGHDR, CDR2 SFDVKD. This CDR3 has 14 amino acids. With 0 bases removed from V and 4 bases from J, the gap between germline ends came to 8 bases. The CDR3 DNA follows: TGTGCCACCAGTGATTTGGGGCAGGCCTATGGCTACACCTTC. Translated, it gives CATSDLGQAYGYTF.

Comment on this clone: A much larger clone differs from this one at a single base, so this may be a read error. The same CDR3 can be traced to other DNA sequences in this sample. CDR3 protein: CASSLGQTYNEQFF. As DNA, the CDR3 is TGCGCCAGCAGCTTGGGGCAGACCTACAATGAGCAGTTCTTC. The genes are TRBV5-1 and TRBJ2-1; D remains ambiguous. The V gene's germline CDR1 is SGHRS and CDR2 YFSETQ. V lost 0 bases and J 2 bases, leaving 6 bases between the germline ends. The CDR3 totals 14 residues.

In DNA, the CDR3 is TGCAGCGCCCGAGGGGAAGCGGGAGTAGGGGAGCAGTTCTTC. Protein product: CSARGEAGVGEQFF. The V and J genes are TRBV29-1 and TRBJ2-1; 8 nucleotides align to TRBD2. V shed 7 bases and J 10 bases; nucleotides not matched to a gene: 15. The CDR3 is made up of 14 amino acids. Germline lookup yields CDR1 SQVTM and CDR2 ANQGSEA.

CDR3 nucleotides: TGTGCCAGCAGTTCCCCAGGGGAGGGAGATACGCAGTATTTT. Translated: CASSSPGEGDTQYF. The chain recombines TRBV28 with TRBJ2-3; D is perhaps TRBD2 (7 bases). Germline V gene sequence: CDR1 MDHEN, CDR2 SYDVKM. This CDR3 comprises 14 residues. Between the trimmed V and J ends, which lost 4 bases and 5 bases, there was a span of 13 bases.

The rearrangement uses TRBV7-2 and TRBJ1-1; D possibly corresponds to TRBD1 (6 bases). CDR1 and CDR2 from the germline V gene are SGHTA and FQGNSA. V lost 4 bases, J lost 4 bases, and 19 bases lay in between. CDR3 length equals 16 residues. The CDR3: CASSSRLREGGTEAFF. CDR3 in DNA: TGTGCCAGCAGCTCCCGTCTCAGGGAGGGGGGCACTGAAGCTTTCTTT.

V gene TRBV27 combines with J gene TRBJ2-1, with TRBD2 identical over 8 bases. Germline V gene lookup returns CDR1 MNHEY and CDR2 SMNVEV (reference sequence). J was trimmed by 2 bases and V by 8 bases; bases with no gene match: 8. The CDR3 runs to 15 residues. As DNA, the CDR3 is TGTGCCAGCGCCCGCAGCGGGGGCGCCTACAATGAGCAGTTCTTC. It codes for CASARSGGAYNEQFF.

The rearrangement joins TRBV2 to TRBJ2-2; TRBD1 aligns across 7 bases. This CDR3 contains 15 residues. Germline V gene data show CDR1 as SNHLY and CDR2 as FYNNEI. V lost 6 bases and J lost 8; bases outside the gene matches: 12. The CDR3 loop reads CASRPLGQPRGELFF. CDR3 DNA sequence: TGTGCCAGCAGACCCCTGGGACAGCCGAGGGGGGAGCTGTTTTTT.

As DNA, the CDR3 is TGTGCCACCAGTGATCAATCTGTAGCAGAGACCCAGTACTTC. Its translation is CATSDQSVAETQYF. J is TRBJ2-5 and V is TRBV24-1; D gene uncertain. The CDR3 runs to 14 residues. Germline V gives CDR1 KGHDR, CDR2 SFDVKD. V shed 3 bases and J shed 4 bases, with 11 bases lying between them.

V and J are TRBV15 and TRBJ2-2; TRBD1 matches 8 bases. V shed 2 bases, J shed 1 base, and the junction held 3 bases outside the gene matches. This CDR3 comprises 16 residues. The germline CDR1 and CDR2 sequences are LNHNV and YYDKDF (reference sequence). The CDR3 reads CATSRSGQGNTGELFF. CDR3 nucleotide sequence: TGTGCCACCAGCAGATCAGGACAGGGGAACACCGGGGAGCTGTTTTTT.

As DNA, the CDR3 is TGCAGCGCCAACCCCGCGGGAGGGGGTGAGCAGTACTTC. Protein product: CSANPAGGGEQYF. The rearrangement joins TRBV29-1 to TRBJ2-7, with TRBD2 matching over 9 bases. J was trimmed by 7 bases and V by 7 bases; bases with no gene match: 11. The CDR3 is 13 residues long. Germline values: CDR1 SQVTM, CDR2 ANQGSEA.

This clone was found a few times. The chain uses TRBV5-1 and TRBJ1-5, with a weak D call TRBD1 (5 bases). The CDR3 consists of 14 residues. Germline CDR1 SGHRS, CDR2 YFSETQ. Between the trimmed V and J ends, which lost 4 bases and 0 bases, there was a span of 8 bases. Here the CDR3 reads CASSPGYSNQPQHF. The DNA for the CDR3 is TGCGCCAGCAGCCCAGGGTATAGCAATCAGCCCCAGCATTTT. Using reference TRBV5-1 and TRBJ1-5 for the parts outside the CDR3, the full variable domain is KAGVTQTPRYLIKTRGQQVTLSCSPISGHRSVSWYQQTPGQGLQFLFEYFSETQRNKGNFPGRFSGRQFSNSRSEMNVSTLELGDSALYLCASSPGYSNQPQHFGDGTRLSIL.

This clone was seen repeatedly, ten times or more. The chain links TRBV15 to TRBJ1-4; TRBD1 aligns across 7 bases. After removal of 5 bases from V and 7 bases from J, the junction contained 10 bases not matched to a gene. This CDR3 spans 15 amino acids. Looked up from germline, CDR1 is LNHNV and CDR2 is YYDKDF (reference sequence). CDR3 amino acids: CATSADREYGEKLFF. CDR3 sequence (DNA): TGTGCCACCAGCGCCGACAGGGAATACGGTGAAAAACTGTTTTTT.

This chain joins TRBV5-4 and TRBJ2-3; 7 positions agree with TRBD1. Trimming cost V 5 bases and J 6 bases; bases outside gene matches: 15. This CDR3 has 16 amino acids. Per germline, CDR1 SGHNT and CDR2 YYREEE (reference sequence). CDR3 region: CASRTGMGQKIDTQYF. DNA for the CDR3: TGTGCCAGCAGGACTGGAATGGGACAGAAAATCGATACGCAGTATTTT.